Below, 15 T cell receptor beta chains from the same sample are listed, as sequenced in a study of cytomegalovirus exposure and HLA in healthy donors. Measured with immunoSEQ multiplex PCR; TCRdb has only the in-frame clones, and not every one. The data hold some 76,000 clones, with approximately 94% observed a single time. The sequencing sample was made of PBMCs. These receptors were taken from a woman aged 18-29 years in good health and CMV-seronegative.

This rearrangement joins TRBV5-8 to TRBJ2-3; TRBD1 matches at 7 bases. V gave up 3 bases and J gave up 1 base; unmatched junction bases: 5. Germline V gene lookup returns CDR1 SGHTS and CDR2 YDEGEE. The CDR3 totals 15 residues. CDR3 in DNA: TGTGCCAGCAGCTACCGGGACAGTCGCACAGATACGCAGTATTTT. The encoded protein is CASSYRDSRTDTQYF.

The V gene is TRBV7-3, the J gene TRBJ2-3, with TRBD2 matching over 9 bases. V was pared by 5 bases and J by 4 bases, with 7 bases of the junction left unmatched. Germline V gene data show CDR1 as SGHTA and CDR2 as FQGTGA. The CDR3 spans 15 residues. CDR3 sequence reads: CASSLSGSGADTQYF. CDR3 nucleotide sequence: TGTGCCAGCAGCCTTAGCGGGAGTGGTGCAGATACGCAGTATTTT.

The DNA for the CDR3 is TGTGCCAGCAGTCCCCGACAGGGGGCTCTTAGTGGCTACACCTTC. Translation gives CASSPRQGALSGYTF. The chain joins TRBV6-6 to TRBJ1-2; 10 bases agree with TRBD1. The V and J ends lost 5 bases and 7 bases, in that order; junction bases with no gene match: 10. The CDR3 extends over 15 amino acids. The germline gives CDR1 MNHNY, CDR2 SVGAGI (reference sequence).

This rearrangement joins TRBV10-3 to TRBJ2-1; the D gene is possibly TRBD2 (6 bases). The germline V gene has CDR1 ENHRY and CDR2 SYGVKD. CDR3 length: 13 amino acids. Trimming stripped 0 bases from V and 10 bases from J, with 10 bases between. The CDR3 sequence is CAISESNRGEQFF. Written as DNA, the CDR3 is TGTGCCATCAGTGAGTCGAATCGGGGGGAGCAGTTCTTC.

The V call is TRBV11-2, the J call TRBJ2-5, with D possibly matching TRBD2 (6 bases). The CDR3 has 15 amino acids. Trimming stripped 0 bases from V and 5 bases from J, with 13 bases between. Germline assignment: CDR1 SGHAT and CDR2 FQNNGV. Written as DNA, the CDR3 is TGTGCCAGCAGCTTAGATCGCACTGGGAGGGAGACCCAGTACTTC. It codes for CASSLDRTGRETQYF.

J is TRBJ1-2 and V is TRBV27, with 10 bases fitting TRBD1. CDR3 size: 14 residues. CDR1 and CDR2 from the germline V gene are MNHEY and SMNVEV (reference sequence). The V and J ends lost 0 bases and 7 bases, in that order; junction bases with no gene match: 2. In nucleotides, the CDR3 is TGTGCCAGCAGTTTATCGACAGGGGGCTCTGGCTACACCTTC. Protein product: CASSLSTGGSGYTF.

The chain is built from TRBV5-6 and TRBJ1-2; 11 bases line up with TRBD1. The CDR3 sequence is 15 residues long. Trimming cost V 0 bases and J 8 bases; bases outside gene matches: 6. Germline CDR1 reads SGHDT; CDR2 reads YYEEEE. This CDR3 is CASSLAEGTGGGYTF. DNA of the CDR3: TGTGCCAGCAGCTTGGCCGAAGGGACAGGGGGAGGCTACACCTTC.

The chain couples TRBV27 to TRBJ1-5; 7 bases agree with TRBD1. The CDR3 spans 13 residues. From germline, CDR1 is MNHEY and CDR2 SMNVEV (reference sequence). Trimming at V came to 3 bases and at J to 4 bases, leaving 0 bases not matched to a gene. For the CDR3, the DNA is TGTGCCAGCAGTTTGGACAGGAATCAGCCCCAGCATTTT. This translates into CASSLDRNQPQHF.

The chain has TRBV9 and TRBJ2-1, with 9 nucleotides matching TRBD2. V dropped 5 bases and J dropped 4; count of bases not matched to a gene: 7. CDR3 length equals 15 residues. Germline V CDR1 and CDR2: SGDLS, YYNGEE. Written as DNA, the CDR3 is TGTGCCAGCAGTGCTCCGGGACTAGCTTACAATGAGCAGTTCTTC. It translates to CASSAPGLAYNEQFF.

CDR3 coding DNA: TGTGCCAGCAGCCCCCAGAAGGGGCGTTGGGCAAAACTGTTTTTT. Its protein product is CASSPQKGRWAKLFF. The chain carries TRBV28 and TRBJ1-4; D might be TRBD1 (5 bases). The CDR3 is made up of 15 amino acids. V was clipped by 6 bases and J by 10 bases, with 21 bases between them. The germline gives CDR1 MDHEN, CDR2 SYDVKM. The variable domain in full, completed from reference TRBV28 and TRBJ1-4, reads DVKVTQSSRYLVKRTGEKVFLECVQDMDHENMFWYRQDPGLGLRLIYFSYDVKMKEKGDIPEGYSVSREKKERFSLILESASTNQTSMYLCASSPQKGRWAKLFFGSGTQLSVL.

V and J are TRBV11-3 and TRBJ2-3, with a tentative D call TRBD1 (5 bases). V lost 5 bases and J 2 bases, leaving 14 bases between the germline ends. The germline gives CDR1 SGHNT, CDR2 YENEEA. This CDR3 has 15 residues. The CDR3 spells CASSPTQGNTDTQYF. The CDR3 region has the DNA TGTGCCAGCAGCCCCACCCAGGGAAACACAGATACGCAGTATTTT.

This clone has only a few counts. This rearrangement joins TRBV6-4 to TRBJ2-5, with 7 bases aligning to TRBD1. The CDR3 totals 14 residues. The V gene's germline CDR1 is MRHNA and CDR2 SNTAGT. V shed 5 bases and J 2 bases; nucleotides not matched to a gene: 5. DNA of the CDR3: TGTGCCAGCAGTAACCAGGGGGATCAAGAGACCCAGTACTTC. Its protein is CASSNQGDQETQYF.

This chain connects TRBV19 to TRBJ2-7; D perhaps matches TRBD1 (6 bases). V lost 5 bases to trimming and J lost 3 bases, with 14 bases between them. Germline values: CDR1 LNHDA, CDR2 SQIVND (reference sequence). The CDR3 is 14 amino acids. CDR3 nucleotide sequence: TGTGCCAGTAGTCCGCGACAGGAGAGCTACGAGCAGTACTTC. This gives the protein CASSPRQESYEQYF.

CDR3 sequence: CASSFYRGYNEQFF. CDR3 DNA sequence: TGCGCCAGCAGCTTCTACAGGGGGTACAATGAGCAGTTCTTC. The chain recombines TRBV5-1 with TRBJ2-1; 8 positions agree with TRBD1. CDR1 SGHRS and CDR2 YFSETQ come from the germline V gene. With 2 bases clipped from V and 4 bases from J, the junction kept 2 bases outside the gene matches. The CDR3 has 14 residues.

This clone came up once. The chain has TRBV13 and TRBJ1-4; tentative D call: TRBD1 (5 bases). This CDR3 is 11 amino acids long. In germline, CDR1 is PRHDT, CDR2 FYEKMQ (reference sequence). Trimming took 6 bases from V and 7 from J, leaving 6 bases between them. CDR3 in amino acids: CASRGGEKLFF. Written as DNA, the CDR3 is TGTGCCAGCAGGGGGGGTGAAAAACTGTTTTTT. The full variable domain, rest sourced from reference TRBV13 and TRBJ1-4, is AAGVIQSPRHLIKEKRETATLKCYPIPRHDTVYWYQQGPGQDPQFLISFYEKMQSDKGSIPDRFSAQQFSDYHSELNMSSLELGDSALYFCASRGGEKLFFGSGTQLSVL.